Listed below are T cell receptor beta chains from one sample, sequenced in a study of blood T cell repertoires in COVID-19. Clones were read by immunoSEQ multiplex PCR, and TCRdb kept only the in-frame ones, dropping some. The sample shows about 300,000 clones, over 75% of them seen only once. What was sequenced was PBMCs or T cells enriched from blood (not recorded which). These receptors were taken from a man between 25 and 39 years old who had recovered from COVID-19. Each CDR3 is given with its conserved first and last residue. The order of the fields is clone size, J gene, D gene, V gene, CDR3 protein, CDR3 DNA. A D gene is named only where the DNA matches it firmly. Clone size appears in some rows only: once, few, many, or a class for an expanded clone.

- | TRBJ1-2 | - | TRBV6-5 | CASTFDDTYGYTF | TGTGCCAGCACCTTTGACGACACCTATGGCTACACCTTC
- | TRBJ1-1 | - | TRBV6-4 | CASSKTFFDTEAFF | TGTGCCAGCAGTAAGACATTTTTTGACACTGAAGCTTTCTTT
- | TRBJ2-2 | TRBD1 | TRBV7-9 | CASSSGQGSAGELFF | TGTGCCAGCAGTTCAGGACAGGGTTCGGCCGGGGAGCTGTTTTTT
- | TRBJ2-2 | TRBD1 | TRBV12-5 | CASGLRGQGRVGTGELFF | TGTGCTAGTGGTTTGCGTGGACAGGGGAGGGTCGGCACCGGGGAGCTGTTTTTT
once | TRBJ2-7 | - | TRBV3-1/TRBV3-2 | CASSQGPGKSYEQYF | TGTGCCAGCAGCCAAGGTCCAGGGAAATCCTACGAGCAGTACTTC
- | TRBJ1-1 | - | TRBV12-3/TRBV12-4 | CASSSFRVTEAFF | TGTGCCAGCAGCTCGTTTCGGGTCACTGAAGCTTTCTTT
- | TRBJ1-1 | - | TRBV11-2 | CASSLGARNTEAFF | TGTGCCAGCAGCTTGGGGGCGCGGAACACTGAAGCTTTCTTT
- | TRBJ2-7 | TRBD1 | TRBV11-2 | CASSSMTGGDEQYF | TGTGCCAGCAGCTCAATGACAGGGGGCGACGAGCAGTACTTC
- | TRBJ2-5 | - | TRBV7-2 | CASSSLGGLRYF | TGTGCCAGCAGCTCGCTGGGGGGGCTGAGGTACTTC
- | TRBJ2-3 | TRBD2 | TRBV7-3 | CASSLLGLAGGTDTQYF | TGTGCCAGCAGCCTCCTCGGACTAGCGGGGGGCACAGATACGCAGTATTTT
- | TRBJ2-7 | - | TRBV3-1/TRBV3-2 | CASSQDLKREQYF | TGTGCCAGCAGCCAAGATTTGAAGAGGGAGCAGTACTTC
- | TRBJ2-2 | - | TRBV24-1 | CATSPGQLDTGELFF | TGTGCCACCAGTCCAGGACAGCTCGACACCGGGGAGCTGTTTTTT
- | TRBJ2-1 | - | TRBV4-3 | CASSQEGRVRDEQFF | TGCGCCAGCAGCCAAGAGGGCAGGGTTCGGGATGAGCAGTTCTTC
- | TRBJ1-2 | - | TRBV11-2 | CASSQPMLRGYTF | TGTGCCAGCAGCCAACCGATGCTCCGGGGCTACACCTTC
- | TRBJ1-5 | TRBD1 | TRBV24-1 | CATSDHTGASNQPQHF | TGTGCCACCAGTGATCATACAGGGGCTAGCAATCAGCCCCAGCATTTT
- | TRBJ2-1 | TRBD2 | TRBV11-2 | CASSSGGRASGGNYNEQFF | TGTGCCAGCAGCTCAGGGGGTAGGGCTAGCGGGGGGAACTACAATGAGCAGTTCTTC
- | TRBJ1-1 | TRBD1 | TRBV5-1 | CASSLGTGGGGYTEAFF | TGCGCCAGCAGCTTGGGAACAGGGGGCGGAGGTTACACTGAAGCTTTCTTT
- | TRBJ2-7 | TRBD1 | TRBV7-2 | CASSAQPGQGYEQYF | TGTGCCAGCAGCGCACAACCGGGACAGGGCTACGAGCAGTACTTC
- | TRBJ1-3 | TRBD1 | TRBV19 | CASRDRGLSGNTIYF | TGTGCCAGTAGGGACAGGGGACTCTCTGGAAACACCATATATTTT
- | TRBJ1-1 | - | TRBV19 | CASSIRWSRPGRGTEAFF | TGTGCCAGTAGTATTAGGTGGTCCAGGCCTGGGCGGGGCACTGAAGCTTTCTTT
once | TRBJ1-2 | - | TRBV6-6 | CASSSPQGTSYGYTF | TGTGCCAGCAGTTCGCCACAGGGAACTAGCTATGGCTACACCTTC
- | TRBJ2-1 | - | TRBV6-2/TRBV6-3 | CASSHASDTGYYNEQFF | TGTGCCAGCAGTCATGCCTCCGATACAGGATACTACAATGAGCAGTTCTTC
- | TRBJ2-7 | - | TRBV5-6 | CASSLGQSEQYF | TGTGCCAGCAGCCTCGGACAGAGCGAGCAGTACTTC
few | TRBJ1-1 | - | TRBV4-1 | CASSTKPGVGNTEAFF | TGCGCCAGCAGCACAAAGCCGGGGGTGGGTAACACTGAAGCTTTCTTT
- | TRBJ2-7 | - | TRBV6-5 | CASKGDTSYEQYF | TGTGCCAGCAAAGGGGACACCTCCTACGAGCAGTACTTC
- | TRBJ1-5 | - | TRBV19 | CASSIKDSNNQPQHF | TGTGCCAGTAGTATAAAGGACAGCAACAATCAGCCCCAGCATTTT
- | TRBJ2-2 | - | TRBV4-1 | CASSQVSGTGELFF | TGCGCCAGCAGCCAAGTGTCAGGGACCGGGGAGCTGTTTTTT
- | TRBJ1-5 | TRBD1 | TRBV19 | CASQLQGLVNQPQHF | TGTGCCAGTCAATTACAGGGGCTGGTCAATCAGCCCCAGCATTTT
- | TRBJ2-7 | - | TRBV5-4 | CASSLGVVAYEQYF | TGTGCCAGCAGCTTGGGCGTAGTTGCCTACGAGCAGTACTTC
- | TRBJ1-1 | - | TRBV4-2 | CASSQTPSRGETEAFF | TGTGCCAGCAGCCAAACCCCCAGCCGGGGGGAAACTGAAGCTTTCTTT
- | TRBJ2-1 | TRBD2 | TRBV6-4 | CASSELAGGFYEQFF | TGTGCCAGCAGTGAACTAGCGGGGGGGTTCTATGAGCAGTTCTTC
- | TRBJ2-5 | TRBD2 | TRBV9 | CASSPPGSGAQETQYF | TGTGCCAGCAGCCCTCCGGGTAGCGGGGCTCAAGAGACCCAGTACTTC
- | TRBJ1-1 | - | TRBV30 | CAWSVPTNRETEAFF | TGTGCCTGGAGTGTCCCTACAAACAGGGAAACTGAAGCTTTCTTT
- | TRBJ1-3 | - | TRBV2 | CASMGGFSGNTIYF | TGTGCCAGCATGGGAGGGTTCTCTGGAAACACCATATATTTT
- | TRBJ2-2 | TRBD2 | TRBV5-1 | CASSLGLENTGELFF | TGCGCCAGCAGCCTGGGACTAGAGAACACCGGGGAGCTGTTTTTT
- | TRBJ1-6 | - | TRBV7-3 | CASSLQGYGSPLHF | TGTGCCAGCAGCTTACAGGGGTACGGTTCACCCCTCCACTTT
- | TRBJ2-1 | - | TRBV7-3 | CASSSSAAGSVNEQFF | TGTGCCAGCAGCTCTTCAGCTGCAGGGTCGGTCAATGAGCAGTTCTTC
- | TRBJ1-2 | - | TRBV4-1 | CASSQDRGIYGYTF | TGCGCCAGCAGCCAAGACAGGGGAATCTATGGCTACACCTTC
many | TRBJ2-7 | TRBD1 | TRBV29-1 | CSVGRGGAGNEQYF | TGCAGCGTCGGAAGAGGGGGCGCGGGCAACGAGCAGTACTTC
- | TRBJ2-1 | - | TRBV5-1 | CASSLVAAGAGYNEQFF | TGCGCCAGCAGCTTGGTGGCGGCAGGGGCTGGCTACAATGAGCAGTTCTTC
- | TRBJ2-4 | TRBD1 | TRBV7-2 | CASSQGQGNIQYF | TGTGCCAGCAGCCAGGGACAGGGAAACATTCAGTACTTC
- | TRBJ2-7 | TRBD1 | TRBV5-6 | CASTSLRGYEQYF | TGTGCCAGCACCTCCCTCAGGGGGTACGAGCAGTACTTC